The rows below give T cell receptor beta chains drawn from one sample of a study of T cells in localized non-small cell lung cancer. Here immunoSEQ multiplex PCR was the method, and the copy in TCRdb shows in-frame clones only, minus some. The sample holds roughly 40,000 clones, approximately 86% seen once. Sequencing used peripheral blood, obtained before any cancer treatment. The receptors derive from a man between 18 and 49 years old with stage I lung adenocarcinoma. Each CDR3 is given with its conserved first and last residue. D genes are given only for firm matches. For some rows the clone size is stated as once, few or many, or as a class when expanded; others skip it.

D	size	V	J	DNA	CDR3
NA	NA	TRBV4-3	TRBJ1-6	TGCGCCAGCAGCCAAGGGGCAGACCCTAATTCACCCCTCCACTTT	CASSQGADPNSPLHF
NA	NA	TRBV4-1	TRBJ1-1	TGCGCCAGCAGCCAAGAAGGGAGGCTCGGGGGTCGCGCTTTCTTT	CASSQEGRLGGRAFF
NA	NA	TRBV5-1	TRBJ1-6	TGCGCCAGCAGCTTGGTATTCGGCGACAGGAATTCACCCCTCCACTTT	CASSLVFGDRNSPLHF
NA	NA	TRBV19	TRBJ1-5	TGTGCCAGTAGTTCCTCCGGTAGCAATCAGCCCCAGCATTTT	CASSSSGSNQPQHF
NA	NA	TRBV7-8	TRBJ1-1	TGTGCCAGCAGCCCTCAGGGAGTATTGAACACTGAAGCTTTCTTT	CASSPQGVLNTEAFF
TRBD1	NA	TRBV27	TRBJ2-7	TGTGCCAGCAGTTTGGGGGACAGGGGCTACGAGCAGTACTTC	CASSLGDRGYEQYF
TRBD1	once	TRBV5-5	TRBJ1-6	TGTGCCAGCAGCAAGGGACAGCCAAATTCACCCCTCCACTTT	CASSKGQPNSPLHF
TRBD2	NA	TRBV6-5	TRBJ2-5	TGTGCCAGCAGTTACTCCCCAGCGGGGGGGCGAGAGACCCAGTACTTC	CASSYSPAGGRETQYF
NA	NA	TRBV10-3	TRBJ2-7	TGTGCCATTGGCTCGGCGATGCCTCCCTACGAGCAGTACTTC	CAIGSAMPPYEQYF
NA	NA	TRBV28	TRBJ2-6	TGTGCCAGCAGTTTAGGGGGACGATTCTCCTCTGGGGCCAACGTCCTGACTTTC	CASSLGGRFSSGANVLTF
TRBD1	NA	TRBV5-1	TRBJ2-7	TGCGCCTCCAGCTTGGACAGGGGGTCAAGCTCCTACGAGCAGTACTTC	CASSLDRGSSSYEQYF
NA	NA	TRBV29-1	TRBJ2-2	TGCAGCGTTGATACGTCAAGGGGCAACACCGGGGAGCTGTTTTTT	CSVDTSRGNTGELFF
NA	NA	TRBV5-1	TRBJ1-4	TGCGCCAGCAGCCAAGATAGACCGGGGGCACAAACAACTAATGAAAAACTGTTTTTT	CASSQDRPGAQTTNEKLFF
NA	NA	TRBV5-4	TRBJ2-5	TGTGCCAGCAGCTCTGTTCCTGGGTCCCAAGAGACCCAGTACTTC	CASSSVPGSQETQYF
TRBD2	NA	TRBV5-4	TRBJ2-7	TGTGCCAGCAGCCCCCAGTCGGGGGGGCCCTACGAGCAGTACTTC	CASSPQSGGPYEQYF
TRBD1	few	TRBV7-2	TRBJ2-6	TGTGCCAGCAGCTCACAGGGGGTCGGCTCTGGGGCCAACGTCCTGACTTTC	CASSSQGVGSGANVLTF
NA	NA	TRBV19	TRBJ2-1	TGTGCCAGTAGAGGACAGAGAAGCTCCTACAATGAGCAGTTCTTC	CASRGQRSSYNEQFF
TRBD2	NA	TRBV7-8	TRBJ2-2	TGTGCCAGCAGCCAAGTAAGGGGTATGAGCGGGAGGAACACCGGGGAGCTGTTTTTT	CASSQVRGMSGRNTGELFF
NA	NA	TRBV7-9	TRBJ1-2	TGTGCCAGCAGCTTAGACCAGGGGAACTATGGCTACACCTTC	CASSLDQGNYGYTF
TRBD2	NA	TRBV30	TRBJ2-3	TGTGCCTGGAGACCCTTAGCGGGGGGGCTACTACCGGATACGCAGTATTTT	CAWRPLAGGLLPDTQYF
NA	NA	TRBV11-3	TRBJ1-5	TGTGCCAGCAGCTTAGAGCCTAATCAGCCCCAGCATTTT	CASSLEPNQPQHF
NA	once	TRBV4-3	TRBJ1-2	TGCGCCAGCAGCCAAGAAGAGAAGGCTAACTATGGCTACACCTTC	CASSQEEKANYGYTF
TRBD2	NA	TRBV7-9	TRBJ2-1	TGTGCCAGCAGCTCACGTAGCGGGGGGGCCAAGAATGAGCAGTTCTTC	CASSSRSGGAKNEQFF
NA	few	TRBV5-1	TRBJ2-7	TGCGCCAGCAGCTTGGGGCCTACCTACGAGCAGTACTTC	CASSLGPTYEQYF
TRBD1	NA	TRBV7-8	TRBJ1-5	TGTGCCAGCAGCTCGAAACCGGGACAGAGAAGGCCCCAGCATTTT	CASSSKPGQRRPQHF
NA	NA	TRBV28	TRBJ2-3	TGTGCCAGCAGTTTAAACTGGGGTACGCAGTATTTT	CASSLNWGTQYF
NA	NA	TRBV19	TRBJ1-2	TGTGCCAGTACCAAGCTCGGATCCCTTTCTAACTATGGCTACACCTTC	CASTKLGSLSNYGYTF
NA	NA	TRBV5-6	TRBJ2-6	TGTGCCAGCAGCGGGACGGGCGGAACTGGGGCCAACGTCCTGACTTTC	CASSGTGGTGANVLTF
TRBD1	NA	TRBV14	TRBJ1-2	TGTGCCAGCAGCCCACCGGGACAGCATACTGGCTACACCTTC	CASSPPGQHTGYTF
NA	NA	TRBV5-5	TRBJ1-3	TGTGCCAGCAGCTTGTACAGGGACTCTGGAAACACCATATATTTT	CASSLYRDSGNTIYF
NA	NA	TRBV12-5	TRBJ2-5	TGTGCTAGTGGCCGACAGCTCGGGGAGACCCAGTACTTC	CASGRQLGETQYF
TRBD2	NA	TRBV4-3	TRBJ2-2	TGCGCCAGCAGCCGATCCAACCCCCAAGCGGGGGGTAGTACCGGGGAGCTGTTTTTT	CASSRSNPQAGGSTGELFF
NA	once	TRBV4-2	TRBJ1-1	TGTGCCAGCAGCCAAGAAGATATTACTGAAGCTTTCTTT	CASSQEDITEAFF
NA	NA	TRBV30	TRBJ1-2	TGTGCCTGGAGTGTTCGGGCCGAGGGGTGCTTC	CAWSVRAEGCF
NA	NA	TRBV4-2	TRBJ1-2	TGTGCCAGCAGCCCCGCCGAGGGAAGCTATGGCTACACCTTC	CASSPAEGSYGYTF
NA	NA	TRBV6-1	TRBJ1-6	TGTGCCAGCAAGGGGACTTCACCCCTCCACTTT	CASKGTSPLHF
TRBD1	NA	TRBV7-3	TRBJ1-1	TGTGCCAGCAGCTTATTTGGGACAGATGAAGCTTTCTTT	CASSLFGTDEAFF
NA	NA	TRBV6-1	TRBJ1-2	TGTGCCAGCAGTACCCGACAGGCTAAGGATGGCTACACCTTC	CASSTRQAKDGYTF
NA	NA	TRBV21-1	TRBJ1-2	TGTGCCGTAAGCCGACCACGACGGGGCTACACCTTC	CAVSRPRRGYTF
NA	NA	TRBV10-3	TRBJ2-3	TGTGCCATTAATGAGGGGAGCACAGATACGCAGTATTTT	CAINEGSTDTQYF
NA	NA	TRBV2	TRBJ1-5	TGTGCCAGCAGCCGGGACATCAATCAGCCCCAGCATTTT	CASSRDINQPQHF
NA	NA	TRBV10-3	TRBJ1-6	TGTGCCATTTCCCACGGGACACGAGATTCACCCCTCCACTTT	CAISHGTRDSPLHF
NA	NA	TRBV30	TRBJ1-2	TGTGCCTGGAGTGCCTCACAGGGATTAAATGGCTACACCTTC	CAWSASQGLNGYTF
NA	NA	TRBV7-2	TRBJ2-3	TGTGCCAGCAGCTTAGTGGCAGGACGCACAGATACGCAGTATTTT	CASSLVAGRTDTQYF
NA	NA	TRBV5-1	TRBJ2-5	TGCGCCAGCAGCTTGGCCCCGGGTTCGGGGGAGACCCAGTACTTC	CASSLAPGSGETQYF
NA	NA	TRBV9	TRBJ2-1	TGTGCCAGCAGCCCCTACCGGGGGCTTGACTACAATGAGCAGTTCTTC	CASSPYRGLDYNEQFF
NA	NA	TRBV30	TRBJ2-1	TGTGCCTGGAGGCGCGGGGGCCAGCAGTTCTTC	CAWRRGGQQFF
NA	NA	TRBV7-9	TRBJ1-4	TGTGCCAGCAGCCCCGGGGGTTCGGAGACTCAAACTAATGAAAAACTGTTTTTT	CASSPGGSETQTNEKLFF
TRBD1	NA	TRBV6-5	TRBJ1-1	TGTGCCAGCAGTTACACCGGGACAGCTGAAGCTTTCTTT	CASSYTGTAEAFF
TRBD1	once	TRBV6-6	TRBJ2-7	TGTGCCAGCAGCTCGGGACAGCCTCCCTACGAGCAGTACTTC	CASSSGQPPYEQYF
NA	few	TRBV30	TRBJ1-1	TGTGCCTGGAGTCACAGGGCCCACAACACTGAAGCTTTCTTT	CAWSHRAHNTEAFF
NA	NA	TRBV2	TRBJ1-1	TGTGCCAGCAGTGAAGCGAGAAGGGTATACACTGAAGCTTTCTTT	CASSEARRVYTEAFF
NA	NA	TRBV6-1	TRBJ1-2	TGTGCCAGCAGTGAATACTATTCCGGGGACCTCTTCTTTAACTATGGCTACACCTTC	CASSEYYSGDLFFNYGYTF
NA	NA	TRBV5-1	TRBJ2-3	TGCGCCAGCAGCTTGGGTCCAGCCACAGATACGCAGTATTTT	CASSLGPATDTQYF
TRBD2	NA	TRBV7-8	TRBJ2-3	TGTGCCAGCAGCCCTTGGACTAGTTCCTCGGATACGCAGTATTTT	CASSPWTSSSDTQYF
NA	NA	TRBV5-5	TRBJ1-1	TGTGCCAGCAGCTTGATAGGTACGGAAGCTTTCTTT	CASSLIGTEAFF
NA	NA	TRBV9	TRBJ1-2	TGTGCCAGCAGCGTAGAAGGGGGGCCCCTCTATGGCTACACCTTC	CASSVEGGPLYGYTF
NA	NA	TRBV15	TRBJ1-4	TGTGCCACCAGTGGGACCCTTCGCTCTGCGGGGGAAAAACTGTTTTTT	CATSGTLRSAGEKLFF
NA	NA	TRBV28	TRBJ2-7	TGTGCCAGCAGGCCCTATGGACAGAGTCGCTACGAGCAGTACTTC	CASRPYGQSRYEQYF